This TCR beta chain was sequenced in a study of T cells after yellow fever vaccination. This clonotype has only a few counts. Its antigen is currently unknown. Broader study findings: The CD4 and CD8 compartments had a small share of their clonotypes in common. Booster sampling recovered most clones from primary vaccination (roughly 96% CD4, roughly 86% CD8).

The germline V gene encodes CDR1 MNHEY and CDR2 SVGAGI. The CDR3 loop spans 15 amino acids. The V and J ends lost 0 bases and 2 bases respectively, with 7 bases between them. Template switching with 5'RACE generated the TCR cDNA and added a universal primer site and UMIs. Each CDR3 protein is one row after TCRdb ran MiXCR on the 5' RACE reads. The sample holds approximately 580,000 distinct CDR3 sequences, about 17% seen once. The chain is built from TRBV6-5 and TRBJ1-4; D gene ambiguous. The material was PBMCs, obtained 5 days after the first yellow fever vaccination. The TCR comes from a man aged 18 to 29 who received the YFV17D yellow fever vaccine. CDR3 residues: CASSYSPGTNEKLFF. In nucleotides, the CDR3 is TGTGCCAGCAGTTACTCTCCGGGCACTAATGAAAAACTGTTTTTT.